The rows below give T cell receptor beta chains drawn from one sample of a study of shared clonotypes between healthy human individuals. Generated by immunoSEQ multiplex PCR, the TCRdb table keeps only in-frame clones and is missing some. In the table there are around 1.9 million clones, under 95% of which are singletons. Sequencing was performed on naive CD8+ T cells from PBMCs. The receptor source for this set is a man aged 18 to 29 in good health. Some clones in this sample may be carry-over from other donors' samples. Each CDR3 is given with its conserved first and last residue. The order of the fields is clone size, V gene, D gene, J gene, CDR3 DNA, CDR3 protein. A D gene is named only where the DNA matches it firmly. Some rows have no size entry. The others give once, few or many, or a class for an expanded clone.

>-|TRBV19|TRBD1|TRBJ1-1
TGTGCCAGTATCCCCCGGGACAGTCAGAGGGACGCTGAAGCTTTCTTT
CASIPRDSQRDAEAFF
>once|TRBV6-5|-|TRBJ1-6
TGTGCCAGCAGTAGCGGGTCCTATTCACCCCTCCACTTT
CASSSGSYSPLHF
>-|TRBV7-8|TRBD2|TRBJ2-1
TGTGCCAGCAGCTTGGGACTAGCGGGGTCCATTAGCTCCTACAATGAGCAGTTCTTC
CASSLGLAGSISSYNEQFF
>once|TRBV7-9|-|TRBJ1-2
TGTGCCAGCAGCTTCCAGGGAGGACAAGATGGCTACACCTTC
CASSFQGGQDGYTF
>-|TRBV6-1|-|TRBJ2-3
TGTGCCAGCAGTGAATGGCAGGCGACAGATACGCAGTATTTT
CASSEWQATDTQYF
>once|TRBV7-9|-|TRBJ1-2
TGTGCCAGCAGCTTAGCGCGGGGGGTCGGCTACACCTTC
CASSLARGVGYTF
>-|TRBV6-6|-|TRBJ2-7
TGTGCCAGCAGTTACGGCGGGGAGCAGTACTTC
CASSYGGEQYF
>-|TRBV7-6|-|TRBJ2-5
TGTGCCAGCAGCTCCCTGGGTCGGCAAGAGACCCAGTACTTC
CASSSLGRQETQYF
>once|TRBV6-1|-|TRBJ2-3
TGTGCCAGCGGCGGGGATAGCACAGATACGCAGTATTTT
CASGGDSTDTQYF
>-|TRBV6-4|TRBD2|TRBJ2-1
TGTGCCAGCAGTGACACCAGCGGGGATTACAATGAGCAGTTCTTC
CASSDTSGDYNEQFF
>-|TRBV28|-|TRBJ1-3
TGTGCCAGCAGTTTATGGGGGGCACCTCTGGGAAACACCATATATTTT
CASSLWGAPLGNTIYF
>-|TRBV25-1|-|TRBJ2-7
TGTGCCAGCAGTGCGGCCCATCGGAACGAGCAGTACTTC
CASSAAHRNEQYF
>-|TRBV14|-|TRBJ1-1
TGTGCCAGCAGCCAAGGCCGTTCGGACCCTGAAGCTTTCTTT
CASSQGRSDPEAFF
>-|TRBV29-1|-|TRBJ2-1
TGCAGCACCCTAGGGGGGAACAATGAGCAGTTCTTC
CSTLGGNNEQFF
>-|TRBV4-1|-|TRBJ2-1
TGCGCCAGCAGCCAAGATGGGGGACTCTACAATGAGCAGTTCTTC
CASSQDGGLYNEQFF
>-|TRBV9|TRBD1|TRBJ1-1
TGTGCCAGCAGCGTCGACAGGGGCACTGAAGCTTTCTTT
CASSVDRGTEAFF
>-|TRBV28|TRBD1|TRBJ1-2
TGTGCCAGCAGTCTACAGGGGGCTGTGGATGGCTACACCTTC
CASSLQGAVDGYTF
>-|TRBV27|TRBD1|TRBJ1-1
TGTGCCAGTGCCCAGGGACCGGGACAGGGTAACACTGAAGCTTTCTTT
CASAQGPGQGNTEAFF
>-|TRBV27|-|TRBJ2-7
TGTGCCAGCAGTTTACTGGGGGTGGCCTACGAGCAGTACTTC
CASSLLGVAYEQYF
>once|TRBV18|TRBD2|TRBJ2-2
TGTGCCAGCTCACCACGGAGACTAGCGGGAGAGAACACCGGGGAGCTGTTTTTT
CASSPRRLAGENTGELFF
>-|TRBV28|-|TRBJ1-5
TGTGCCAGCAGTCCCCCCACGCCGAGGGAGAATCAGCCCCAGCATTTT
CASSPPTPRENQPQHF
>-|TRBV10-3|-|TRBJ1-1
TGTGCCATCAGGGATCCCCGACTCATGAACACTGAAGCTTTCTTT
CAIRDPRLMNTEAFF
>-|TRBV29-1|-|TRBJ2-7
TGCAGCGTTGAAGAACCCCTGGCCTACGAGCAGTACTTC
CSVEEPLAYEQYF
>-|TRBV9|TRBD2|TRBJ2-6
TGTGCCAGCAGCATACGGACTAGCTCTGGGGCCAACGTCCTGACTTTC
CASSIRTSSGANVLTF
>-|TRBV27|TRBD2|TRBJ2-6
TGTGCCAGCAGTTTAGGTCCAGCGGGAGTCTCTGGGGCCAACGTCCTGACTTTC
CASSLGPAGVSGANVLTF
>once|TRBV5-6|-|TRBJ2-7
TGTGCCAGCAGCTTGGTTTCTGCATCCTACGAGCAGTACTTC
CASSLVSASYEQYF
>-|TRBV7-9|-|TRBJ1-2
TGTGCCAGCAGCCCCTACGGACAATCCCTATATGGCTACACCTTC
CASSPYGQSLYGYTF
>-|TRBV2|-|TRBJ2-1
TGTGCCAGCAGTGAAGAGGGATTTCGGCAGGGGAAAAATGAGCAGTTCTTC
CASSEEGFRQGKNEQFF
>-|TRBV9|TRBD2|TRBJ2-1
TGTGCCAGCAGCGTAGCGGGCGGGAGGGCCGTCCATGAGCAGTTCTTC
CASSVAGGRAVHEQFF
>-|TRBV29-1|-|TRBJ2-3
TGCAGCGGGGACTCCGACCCCACAGATACGCAGTATTTT
CSGDSDPTDTQYF
>-|TRBV5-6|TRBD1|TRBJ1-5
TGTGCCAGCAGCTTCGGGACAGGTACTAATCAGCCCCAGCATTTT
CASSFGTGTNQPQHF
>-|TRBV28|-|TRBJ1-5
TGTGCCAGCTCCCAGGGAACGGGCAATCAGCCCCAGCATTTT
CASSQGTGNQPQHF
>-|TRBV7-9|TRBD1|TRBJ1-3
TGTGCCAGCAGCCCGGACAGGGTCGCAGGAAACACCATATATTTT
CASSPDRVAGNTIYF
>-|TRBV2|TRBD2|TRBJ2-7
TGTGCCAGCAGTGAACTTCGGGGGGGCTACGAGCAGTACTTC
CASSELRGGYEQYF
>once|TRBV7-3|TRBD2|TRBJ2-1
TGTGCCAGCAGCTCCGAGGGACTAGCGTACAATGAGCAGTTCTTC
CASSSEGLAYNEQFF
>-|TRBV28|-|TRBJ2-6
TGTACCACGGGTTCCCGTTCTGGGGCCAACGTCCTGACTTTC
CTTGSRSGANVLTF
>-|TRBV27|-|TRBJ2-7
TGTGCCAGCAGTTTGTCTAACTCCTACGAGCAGTACTTC
CASSLSNSYEQYF
>-|TRBV7-9|-|TRBJ2-7
TGTGCCAGCAGCCCCGAGACAGCCCTCTACGAGCAGTACTTC
CASSPETALYEQYF
>-|TRBV7-9|-|TRBJ2-1
TGTGCCAGCAGCTCCCTCCGCGATGAGCAGTTCTTC
CASSSLRDEQFF
>-|TRBV20-1|-|TRBJ2-7
TGCAGTGCTGCTGAATCCTACGAGCAGTACTTC
CSAAESYEQYF
>-|TRBV27|TRBD2|TRBJ2-3
TGTGCCAGCAGTTTATTAGGGCTAGCGGGAGGCACAGATACGCAGTATTTT
CASSLLGLAGGTDTQYF
>once|TRBV7-9|TRBD1|TRBJ2-3
TGTGCCAGCAGCCTGGTCGGACAGGGTAAACATACGCAGTATTTT
CASSLVGQGKHTQYF
>-|TRBV28|-|TRBJ1-5
TGTGCCAGCAGTACGGCACAGAACAATCAGCCCCAGCATTTT
CASSTAQNNQPQHF
>-|TRBV7-8|TRBD2|TRBJ2-7
TGTGCCAGCAGCCACGGACTAGCGGGAGCCTACGAGCAGTACTTC
CASSHGLAGAYEQYF
>-|TRBV5-1|-|TRBJ2-7
TGCGCCAGCAGCTTCGGGGGACAGCTGGGCTACGAGCAGTACTTC
CASSFGGQLGYEQYF
>-|TRBV7-6|TRBD1|TRBJ1-1
TGTGCCAGCAGCCTCCAGCCGGGACAGGAAGCTTTCTTT
CASSLQPGQEAFF
>-|TRBV10-3|-|TRBJ1-1
TGTGCCATCAGTACAGGGCCTGAAGCTTTCTTT
CAISTGPEAFF
>once|TRBV4-3|TRBD2|TRBJ2-7
TGCGCCAGCAGCCAAGTGGTAGCGGGAGACGGCGAGCAGTACTTC
CASSQVVAGDGEQYF
>-|TRBV6-1|-|TRBJ2-7
TGTGCCAGCAGAAGCAGGGGTAATGCCTACGAGCAGTACTTC
CASRSRGNAYEQYF
>-|TRBV4-1|-|TRBJ2-7
TGCGCCAGCAGCCAAGTAACAGGGTTCTACGAGCAGTACTTC
CASSQVTGFYEQYF
>-|TRBV29-1|TRBD2|TRBJ2-4
TGCAGCGTTGAAGATCCCCGGGGGGGAGCCAAAAACATTCAGTACTTC
CSVEDPRGGAKNIQYF
>-|TRBV7-8|TRBD1|TRBJ2-7
TGTGCCAGCAGCTTTCAGGACAGGGTCCGGGAGCAGTACTTC
CASSFQDRVREQYF
>-|TRBV9|TRBD1|TRBJ2-1
TGTGCCAGTGCTACAGGGGTCGAAGAGCAGTTCTTC
CASATGVEEQFF
>-|TRBV7-9|TRBD2|TRBJ2-7
TGTGCCAGCACCCCTCTCGCGGGAGGCTCCTACGAGCAGTACTTC
CASTPLAGGSYEQYF